This paragraph covers one TCR beta chain sequence. Its antigen is unknown. Base qualities are missing; no much larger clone stands one base away. This specimen's time point label, per the study, means: baseline before first vaccination. Vaccinee samples came from UK trials COV001 and COV002, including a single-blind randomized controlled phase 2/3 trial of AZD1222 (ChAdOx1 nCoV-19) in healthy adults. For TCRbeta chain sequencing, PBMC samples were collected from trial participants at day 0 and at day 28 after the second dose. This specimen belongs to a study of T cell responses to AZD1222 COVID-19 vaccine (TCRdb year 2021). Looking at the study overall: AZD1222 recipients with second doses at about 4 weeks or about 12 weeks were pooled, because spike-specific TCR depth and breadth did not differ between schedules. Trial participants were enrolled into age subgroups of 18-55, 56-69 and 70-plus years, which contained about 150, 27 and 61 TCR-sequenced participants, respectively. TCR sequencing was performed for some 250 trial participants, of whom some 200 were given two doses of AZD1222 and some 25 were given two doses of MenACWY control vaccine. Results the study describes overall, beyond this receptor: A significant rise in spike-specific TCR breadth and depth was observed after two AZD1222 doses relative to day 0 and relative to MenACWY recipients. Only a handful of AZD1222 recipients were SARS-CoV-2 seropositive at baseline, limiting conclusions about previously exposed vaccinees. Participants were mostly white British, with more females than males. The authors suggested clonal diversity may have been underestimated. No day 14 peak-response samples were available, so repertoires were characterized only after the peak T cell response. CD4 TCRs associated with the vaccine covered the entire spike protein, and the dominant responses were in regions 160-218 and 743-854. Nearly half of unique spike-specific TCRs reportedly recognized epitopes outside regions mutated in the B.1.351 and B.1.1.7 variants. In the small 56-69-year group, the increase in depth fell short of significance, most likely because of low power.

The CDR3 regions of human TCRbeta chains were analyzed by immunosequencing. The original pipeline was this. Repertoire TCRs were checked for matches against a reference library of SARS-CoV-2-specific TCRs that had been generated using the MIRA antigen-specificity platform. Breadth was defined as the fraction of unique TCRs that were SARS-CoV-2-associated. Depth was defined as the fraction of total T cells that were SARS-CoV-2-associated. Using the MIRA data, every spike-specific TCR was mapped to the spike region that the TCR reacted to and assigned to either a CD4 or a CD8 class. Log10-transformed breadth and depth values were compared by one-way ANOVA with Sidak's multiple comparisons tests. TCRdb stores this immuneACCESS table with in-frame sequences only. Part of the clones is absent; in the studies checked, under half of the shortfall reflects unresolved V genes, and no reason is known for the rest. From that table come the V and J calls and clone size; the DNA was used to work out D and trimming. The sample contains around 100,000 clones, around 89% of them found a single time. The ten largest clonotypes hold 15% to 20% of the sample.

This TCR came from an adult in good health. The sequencing used peripheral blood, collected on day 0 of AZD1222 vaccination.

The nucleotide sequence is TGCGCCAGCAGCCAAGCATTACAGATAGAATATGGCTACACCTTC. This yields the protein CASSQALQIEYGYTF. The V and J segments used are TRBV4-1 and TRBJ1-2, with no confidently assigned D gene. The CDR3 starts with the cysteine, ends with the phenylalanine, and has 15 residues. The read is trimmed to its CDR3 DNA, 45 bases read in frame from base 1. The CDR1 and CDR2 encoded by the germline V gene are MGHRA and YSYEKL. The junction shows trimming of 1 base on V and 5 bases on J, plus 14 bases between the germline ends.